The T cell receptor beta chain described here comes from a study of vaccination effects on CD4 cells after COVID-19 (dated by TCRdb to 2022 to 2024). At the level of the whole study: In the ViraFEST assay, PBMC were stimulated with viral peptide pools, and TCR sequencing was then used to find antigen-specific CD4+ T cell clonotypes based on their expansion. Two doses of either the BNT162b2 or the mRNA-1273 mRNA SARS-CoV-2 vaccine were administered to participants. Pre-vaccine samples from a couple of convalescent patients were drawn 16 days and one week before the first dose, 142 and 148 days after COVID-19 diagnosis. Some 2 million PBMC per well were cultured with approximately 10 ug/ml peptides in IMDM containing roughly 5% human AB serum, roughly 9.5 IU/ml IL-2 and gentamicin. In both COVID-19 convalescent patients and infection-naive vaccine recipients, the study compared SARS-CoV-2 spike-specific CD4+ TCR repertoires from before mRNA vaccination with those from after it. A total of some eleven COVID-19 convalescent patients and a handful of SARS-CoV-2-naive healthy vaccine recipients were included in the full study. Cultures from other donors in the study were sequenced using the Oncomine TCR Beta short-read assay on an Illumina iSeq 100.

As concerns this clone: This receptor's antigen is unknown. No much larger clone exists at a distance of one base, and base qualities are not known.

The investigation overall reported the following: For convalescent patients, new clones induced by the vaccine made up most of the post-vaccine spike-reactive repertoire, and these new clones were largely distinct from the clones induced by infection. Marked clonal contraction was observed in both infection-induced and vaccine-induced clones at late post-vaccination timepoints, consistent with waning T cell responses. Only a small number of convalescent patients were included, and no early post-infection timepoints were available, which limited the study.

After approximately eleven days of culture, CD4+ T cells were isolated with the EasySep CD4+ T cell isolation kit. Convalescent patients had PCR-confirmed SARS-CoV-2 infection between March and December 2020, before Alpha, Beta and Delta variants emerged in the United States. On days 3 and 7, half of the culture medium was replaced with fresh IL-2-containing medium. Unless noted otherwise, every peptide stimulation condition was cultured in triplicate wells. PBMC were separated from whole blood using Ficoll-Paque Plus gradient centrifugation and were then either cryopreserved at -140C or used fresh. The QIAamp micro DNA kit was used to extract genomic DNA from the cultured CD4+ T cells. Libraries were built with the immunoSEQ multiplex PCR assay. DNA from the cultured and isolated CD4+ T cells underwent TCR beta CDR3 sequencing. In the source study's methods: Non-productive TCR sequences were removed, reads were trimmed to the CDR3 region, and CDR3s of at least 7 amino acids were retained. The MANAFEST web app was used to identify antigen-specific clonotypes by comparing expansion in peptide wells with expansion in reference cultures. For clones to be considered positive, expansion at FDR<0.05 versus reference and all other wells, an odds ratio above 5, and a frequency above 0.1% in two replicate wells were required. A clonotype was defined as cross-reactive if the clonotype was significantly expanded both in SARS-CoV-2 spike wells and in at least one common cold coronavirus spike condition. Using the stringdist R package, CDR3 similarity was measured by Levenshtein distance, and unrooted trees were constructed with ape in R 3.6.1. Here the immuneACCESS table is served through TCRdb, limited to in-frame sequences with V and J called. Missing clones are a known gap in these copies; in checked studies unresolved V genes cover under half, and the rest lacks a known reason. V and J calls and clone size come straight from that table; D and trimming were deduced from the DNA. Counted in this sample were about 45,000 clones; about 74% of them appeared once. The top ten constitute roughly 7.8% of the sample.

The sequence derives from a human donor who had a prior SARS-CoV-2 infection. Source: CD4+ T cells from PBMCs cultured without peptide, taken before COVID-19 vaccination.

The CDR3 has the sequence CAISGSRQSYEQYF. At the DNA level, the sequence is TGTGCCATCAGTGGAAGTCGCCAATCCTACGAGCAGTACTTC. The receptor chain draws on TRBV10-3 and TRBJ2-7, with the D gene uncertain. The junction shows trimming of 4 bases on V and 1 base on J, plus 11 bases between the germline ends. According to the germline V gene, CDR1 reads ENHRY and CDR2 reads SYGVKD. The CDR3 contains 14 residues, cysteine and phenylalanine counted. Only the CDR3 portion is preserved as DNA: 42 bases, with reading frame beginning at the first base.